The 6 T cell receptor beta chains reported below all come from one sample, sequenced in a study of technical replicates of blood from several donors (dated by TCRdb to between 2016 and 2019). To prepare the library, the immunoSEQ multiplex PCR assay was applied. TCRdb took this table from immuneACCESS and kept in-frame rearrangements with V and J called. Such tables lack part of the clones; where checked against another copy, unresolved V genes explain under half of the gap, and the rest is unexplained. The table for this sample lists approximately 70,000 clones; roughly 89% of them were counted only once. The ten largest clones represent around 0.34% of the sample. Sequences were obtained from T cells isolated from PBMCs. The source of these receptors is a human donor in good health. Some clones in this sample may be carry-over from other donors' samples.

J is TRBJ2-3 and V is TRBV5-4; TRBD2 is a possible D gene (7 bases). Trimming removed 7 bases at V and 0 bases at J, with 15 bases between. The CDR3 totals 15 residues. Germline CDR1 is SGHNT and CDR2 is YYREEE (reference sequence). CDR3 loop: CASGQTGRSTDTQYF. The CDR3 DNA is TGTGCCAGCGGACAGACCGGGAGGAGCACAGATACGCAGTATTTT.

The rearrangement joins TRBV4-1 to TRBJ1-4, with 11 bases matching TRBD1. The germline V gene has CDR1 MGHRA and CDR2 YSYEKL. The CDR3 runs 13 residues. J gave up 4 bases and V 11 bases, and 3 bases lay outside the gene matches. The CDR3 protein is CAGQGAYNEKLFF. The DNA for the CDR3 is TGCGCCGGACAGGGGGCGTATAATGAAAAACTGTTTTTT.

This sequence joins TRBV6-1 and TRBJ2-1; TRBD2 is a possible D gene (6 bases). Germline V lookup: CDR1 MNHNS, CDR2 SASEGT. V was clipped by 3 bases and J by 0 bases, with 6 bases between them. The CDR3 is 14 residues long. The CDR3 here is CASSETSSYNEQFF. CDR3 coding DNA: TGTGCCAGCAGTGAGACTAGCTCCTACAATGAGCAGTTCTTC.

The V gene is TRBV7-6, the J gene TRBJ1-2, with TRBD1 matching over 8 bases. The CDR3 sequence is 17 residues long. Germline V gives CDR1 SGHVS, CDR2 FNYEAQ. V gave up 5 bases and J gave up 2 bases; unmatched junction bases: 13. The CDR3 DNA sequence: TGTGCCAGCAGCGTCGGGACAGGTGCCCCTCGGAACTATGGCTACACCTTC. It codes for CASSVGTGAPRNYGYTF.

The DNA for the CDR3 is TGTGCCAGCAGCTTAACAAGCAGGGGGCAGTTCTTC. Translating it yields CASSLTSRGQFF. This chain uses TRBV11-3 with TRBJ2-1; possibly TRBD1 for D (6 bases). Germline loops: CDR1 SGHNT, CDR2 YENEEA. V shed 2 bases and J shed 12 bases, with 11 bases lying between them. The CDR3 length is 12 residues.

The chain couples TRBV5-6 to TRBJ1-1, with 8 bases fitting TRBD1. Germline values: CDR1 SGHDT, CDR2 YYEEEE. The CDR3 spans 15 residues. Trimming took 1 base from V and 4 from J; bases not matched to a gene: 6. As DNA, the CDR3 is TGTGCCAGCAGCTTGCCTGGGACAGGAGGCACTGAAGCTTTCTTT. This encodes CASSLPGTGGTEAFF.